The T cell receptor beta chain under discussion was sequenced for a study of graft-versus-host responses after intestinal transplantation. Using immunoSEQ multiplex PCR, the repertoire was profiled, and TCRdb retains in-frame clones only, with some absent. Of about 96,000 clones listed, just under 95% are singletons. Germline loops: CDR1 DFQATT, CDR2 SNEGSKA (reference sequence). V dropped 7 bases and J dropped 0 bases, with 7 bases sitting between them. This CDR3 comprises 11 residues. A note on this clone: Antigen unknown.

The material was unstimulated CD4+ T cells sorted from spleen or lymph node cells, obtained before intestinal transplant. The chain employs TRBV20-1 and TRBJ2-7; no clear D gene. The clonotype originates from a human donor who received an intestinal transplant. This CDR3 reads CSEESSYEQYF. CDR3 coding DNA: TGCAGTGAGGAGAGCTCCTACGAGCAGTACTTC.